Listed here are 23 T cell receptor beta chains from one sample, sequenced in a study of blood T cell repertoires in COVID-19. Measured with immunoSEQ multiplex PCR; TCRdb has only the in-frame clones, and not every one. The sample consists of 260,000 or so clones, 83% of them appearing once. Material for sequencing was peripheral blood. These receptor sequences come from an elderly man with acute or convalescent COVID-19.

The chain links TRBV14 to TRBJ2-3; D remains unclear. V shed 0 bases and J shed 3 bases, with 10 bases lying between them. CDR3 length: 15 residues. The germline CDR1 and CDR2 sequences are SGHDN and FVKESK. In nucleotides, the CDR3 is TGTGCCAGCAGCCAAGATTGGGCGCGTACAGATACGCAGTATTTT. Translating it yields CASSQDWARTDTQYF.

This clone occurred once. The rearrangement links TRBV27 to TRBJ1-6, with a tentative D call TRBD1 (5 bases). The V gene lost 3 bases and the J gene lost 7 bases, with 10 bases spanning the gap. CDR1 is MNHEY and CDR2 is SMNVEV in the germline V gene (reference sequence). The CDR3 runs 14 residues. Written as DNA, the CDR3 is TGTGCCAGCAGTTTTTCAGGGCCCAATTCACCCCTCCACTTT. This sequence encodes CASSFSGPNSPLHF.

The V and J genes are TRBV27 and TRBJ1-4; 9 bases line up with TRBD1. The CDR3 is 14 amino acids. Trimming took 6 bases from V and 4 from J; bases not matched to a gene: 3. Germline lookup yields CDR1 MNHEY and CDR2 SMNVEV (reference sequence). CDR3 nucleotide sequence: TGTGCCAGCAGATGGACAGGGGATAATGAAAAACTGTTTTTT. Amino acid sequence: CASRWTGDNEKLFF.

CDR3 loop: CASCRGGSDTQYF. Written as DNA, the CDR3 is TGTGCCAGCTGCCGGGGGGGCTCAGATACGCAGTATTTT. The gene calls are TRBV5-6 and TRBJ2-3, with 8 bases fitting TRBD2. CDR1 is SGHDT and CDR2 is YYEEEE in the germline V gene. There are 13 residues in the CDR3. V shed 7 bases, J shed 4 bases, and the junction held 5 bases outside the gene matches.

The chain links TRBV9 to TRBJ1-1; TRBD1 matches at 8 bases. V dropped 4 bases and J dropped 0; count of bases not matched to a gene: 2. The CDR3 is made up of 14 amino acids. Germline CDR1 reads SGDLS; CDR2 reads YYNGEE. In DNA, the CDR3 is TGTGCCAGCAGCTCGGGACAGGTGAACACTGAAGCTTTCTTT. This encodes CASSSGQVNTEAFF.

The chain links TRBV7-9 to TRBJ2-3, with 12 bases fitting TRBD2. The V segment lost 3 bases and the J segment 3 bases; nucleotides outside the gene matches: 4. Germline V lookup: CDR1 SEHNR, CDR2 FQNEAQ (reference sequence). CDR3 length equals 16 residues. DNA of the CDR3: TGTGCCAGCAGCTTTGGAACTAGCGGGAGGACAGATACGCAGTATTTT. Its translation is CASSFGTSGRTDTQYF. The full variable domain, completed using reference TRBV7-9 and TRBJ2-3, is DTGVSQNPRHKITKRGQNVTFRCDPISEHNRLYWYRQTLGQGPEFLTYFQNEAQLEKSRLLSDRFSAERPKGSFSTLEIQRTEQGDSAMYLCASSFGTSGRTDTQYFGPGTRLTVL.

V usage is TRBV7-9 and J usage is TRBJ2-3; weak D call: TRBD1 (6 bases). The CDR3 is 15 amino acids. V lost 5 bases to trimming and J lost 3 bases, with 15 bases between them. Germline CDR1 and CDR2: SEHNR and FQNEAQ (reference sequence). The CDR3 DNA is TGTGCCAGCAGCGACACAGGGTTTTCGACAGATACGCAGTATTTT. Translated: CASSDTGFSTDTQYF.

This chain connects TRBV11-2 to TRBJ2-5; 9 bases map to TRBD2. Germline loops: CDR1 SGHAT, CDR2 FQNNGV. The CDR3 is 16 residues long. With 3 bases clipped from V and 5 bases from J, the junction kept 10 bases outside the gene matches. The CDR3 sequence is CASSFSGGRWPETQYF. Written as DNA, the CDR3 is TGTGCCAGCAGCTTTAGCGGGGGAAGGTGGCCGGAGACCCAGTACTTC.

This clone appeared a single time. This chain links TRBV23-1 with TRBJ2-7; 8 bases are shared with TRBD1. TRBV23-1 has ORF status, its function being uncertain. J lost 3 bases, V lost 8 bases, and 6 bases had no gene match. This CDR3 has 13 amino acids. The CDR3 is CASVRTGSYEQYF. CDR3 bases: TGCGCCAGCGTTCGGACAGGGAGCTACGAGCAGTACTTC.

The chain combines TRBV24-1 with TRBJ2-7; D gene unclear. Germline-derived CDR1 and CDR2 are KGHDR and SFDVKD. The length of the CDR3 is 14 residues. V shed 5 bases and J shed 0 bases, with 10 bases lying between them. CDR3 residues: CATSVSESSYEQYF. In DNA form, the CDR3 reads TGTGCCACCAGTGTGTCGGAGAGCTCCTACGAGCAGTACTTC.

V usage is TRBV4-1 and J usage is TRBJ2-7, with D tentatively TRBD1 (6 bases). With 6 bases removed from V and 4 bases from J, the gap between germline ends came to 16 bases. The length of the CDR3 is 14 residues. The V gene's germline CDR1 is MGHRA and CDR2 YSYEKL. The CDR3 region is CASSTDSERYEQYF. The DNA for the CDR3 is TGCGCCAGCAGTACGGACAGTGAACGGTACGAGCAGTACTTC.

The chain has TRBV5-6 and TRBJ1-5; TRBD1 aligns across 8 bases. Per germline, CDR1 SGHDT and CDR2 YYEEEE. J gave up 5 bases and V 4 bases, and 5 bases lay outside the gene matches. The CDR3 sequence is 14 residues long. Written as DNA, the CDR3 is TGTGCCAGCAGCCTGGGACAGGCACATCAGCCCCAGCATTTT. Its protein is CASSLGQAHQPQHF.

In DNA, the CDR3 is TGTGCCAGCAGCAGACTTGGCATAGTAGCGGGCGCCTTCTACGAGCAGTACTTC. Protein: CASSRLGIVAGAFYEQYF. V gene TRBV7-8 combines with J gene TRBJ2-7; 7 positions match TRBD2. CDR3 length: 18 residues. Trimming took 5 bases from V and 3 from J; bases not matched to a gene: 19. Looked up from germline, CDR1 is SGHVS and CDR2 is FQNEAQ. The whole variable domain, filled in from reference TRBV7-8 and TRBJ2-7, reads GAGVSQSPRYKVAKRGQDVALRCDPISGHVSLFWYQQALGQGPEFLTYFQNEAQLDKSGLPSDRFFAERPEGSVSTLKIQRTQQEDSAVYLCASSRLGIVAGAFYEQYFGPGTRLTVT.

The chain uses TRBV28 and TRBJ2-7, with a tentative D call TRBD2 (5 bases). This CDR3 region has 12 residues. V lost 4 bases and J 6 bases, leaving 10 bases between the germline ends. Germline values: CDR1 MDHEN, CDR2 SYDVKM. The CDR3 DNA reads as TGTGCCAGCAGTTCAGGCGGAGGCGAGCAGTACTTC. Translating it yields CASSSGGGEQYF.

The gene calls are TRBV9 and TRBJ2-7; TRBD1 is a possible D gene (6 bases). Germline assignment: CDR1 SGDLS and CDR2 YYNGEE. V shed 4 bases and J shed 3 bases, with 14 bases lying between them. The CDR3 length is 14 residues. The CDR3 here is CASSTGHEGYEQYF. In DNA, the CDR3 is TGTGCCAGCAGCACGGGACATGAGGGCTACGAGCAGTACTTC.

This rearrangement joins TRBV3-1 (or the pseudogene TRBV3-2) to TRBJ1-2; D may be TRBD1 (5 bases). V lost 1 base and J 0 bases, leaving 6 bases between the germline ends. Germline V gene lookup returns CDR1 LGHDT and CDR2 YNNKEL (reference sequence). This CDR3 comprises 14 residues. CDR3 region: CASSQVDTNYGYTF. The CDR3 nucleotides read TGTGCCAGCAGCCAAGTGGACACTAACTATGGCTACACCTTC.

This clone was seen only a few times. The gene calls are TRBV5-1 and TRBJ2-2, with 8 bases that match TRBD1. Looked up from germline, CDR1 is SGHRS and CDR2 is YFSETQ. With V trimmed by 4 bases and J by 8 bases, 7 bases remained unmatched. The CDR3 spans 14 residues. CDR3 residues: CASSMQGAQGELFF. In DNA, the CDR3 is TGCGCCAGCAGCATGCAGGGGGCGCAGGGGGAGCTGTTTTTT.

CDR3: CASSRDRADNEQFF. DNA for the CDR3: TGTGCCAGCAGTAGGGACAGGGCTGACAATGAGCAGTTCTTC. The chain employs TRBV28 and TRBJ2-1; TRBD1 agrees at 9 bases. V was pared by 5 bases and J by 5 bases, with 4 bases of the junction left unmatched. Germline values: CDR1 MDHEN, CDR2 SYDVKM. The CDR3 covers 14 residues.

V gene TRBV19 combines with J gene TRBJ1-1; TRBD1 might be the D (6 bases). V lost 6 bases, J lost 4 bases, and 21 bases lay in between. The CDR3 covers 16 residues. CDR1 and CDR2 (germline): LNHDA, SQIVND (reference sequence). The CDR3 here is CASSHATGRKSTEAFF. CDR3 nucleotide sequence: TGTGCCAGTAGCCATGCGACAGGTAGGAAGAGCACTGAAGCTTTCTTT.

V is TRBV7-6 and J is TRBJ2-7; TRBD2 matches at 14 bases. The V gene's germline CDR1 is SGHVS and CDR2 FNYEAQ. This CDR3 is built from 18 residues. J gave up 4 bases and V 1 base, and 9 bases lay outside the gene matches. This CDR3 reads CASSLGTSGGLDKYEQYF. In DNA form, the CDR3 reads TGTGCCAGCAGCTTAGGGACTAGCGGGGGGCTCGACAAATACGAGCAGTACTTC.

The rearrangement uses TRBV28 and TRBJ1-6, with D perhaps matching TRBD1 (5 bases). Per germline, CDR1 MDHEN and CDR2 SYDVKM. The V end lost 4 bases, the J end lost 3 bases, and 19 bases lay between the germline ends. The CDR3 covers 18 residues. The CDR3, as DNA: TGTGCCAGCAGTTCCGGTGCCCAAGGGGTAGGCTATAATTCACCCCTCCACTTT. Translated, it gives CASSSGAQGVGYNSPLHF. Full variable domain (missing parts from reference TRBV28 and TRBJ1-6): DVKVTQSSRYLVKRTGEKVFLECVQDMDHENMFWYRQDPGLGLRLIYFSYDVKMKEKGDIPEGYSVSREKKERFSLILESASTNQTSMYLCASSSGAQGVGYNSPLHFGNGTRLTVT.

This clone was detected only a few times. The rearrangement joins TRBV9 to TRBJ1-6; weak D call: TRBD1 (6 bases). Trimming shortened V by 3 bases and J by 6 bases, and 16 bases separated the two germline ends. Germline V lookup: CDR1 SGDLS, CDR2 YYNGEE. This CDR3 is 16 amino acids long. The CDR3 loop is CASSGETTGFNSPLHF. CDR3 nucleotide sequence: TGTGCCAGCAGCGGCGAAACGACAGGCTTTAATTCACCCCTCCACTTT.

This clone occurred a few times. The chain carries TRBV3-1 (or the pseudogene TRBV3-2) and TRBJ1-6, with 7 bases identical to TRBD1. V shed 0 bases and J 14 bases; nucleotides not matched to a gene: 10. CDR3 length equals 15 residues. Looked up from germline, CDR1 is LGHDT and CDR2 is YNNKEL (reference sequence). CDR3 bases: TGTGCCAGCAGCCAAGAAGTCGTGGGGGGACAGACCCTCCACTTT. This encodes CASSQEVVGGQTLHF.